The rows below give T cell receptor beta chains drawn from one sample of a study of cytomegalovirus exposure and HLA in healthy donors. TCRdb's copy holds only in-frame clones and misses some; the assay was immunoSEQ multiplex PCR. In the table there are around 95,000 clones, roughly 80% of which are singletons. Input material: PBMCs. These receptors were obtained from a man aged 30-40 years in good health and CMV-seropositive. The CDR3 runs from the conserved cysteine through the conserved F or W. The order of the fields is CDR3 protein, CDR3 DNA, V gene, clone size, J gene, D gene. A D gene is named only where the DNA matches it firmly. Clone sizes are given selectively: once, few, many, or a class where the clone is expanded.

CDR3 protein: CASSYKTGNNEKLFF
CDR3 DNA: TGTGCCAGCAGCTATAAGACAGGGAATAATGAAAAACTGTTTTTT
V gene: TRBV5-4
clone size: few
J gene: TRBJ1-4
D gene: TRBD1

CDR3 protein: CASGSPRASGGVGELFF
CDR3 DNA: TGTGCTAGTGGTTCCCCACGGGCTAGCGGGGGAGTCGGGGAGCTGTTTTTT
V gene: TRBV12-5
clone size: NA
J gene: TRBJ2-2
D gene: TRBD2

CDR3 protein: CASNTLAGPQETQYF
CDR3 DNA: TGTGCCAGCAACACCCTAGCGGGGCCGCAAGAGACCCAGTACTTC
V gene: TRBV7-8
clone size: NA
J gene: TRBJ2-5
D gene: TRBD2

CDR3 protein: CASRQVPNTTNEKLFF
CDR3 DNA: TGTGCCAGCCGACAGGTGCCTAACACAACCAATGAAAAACTGTTTTTT
V gene: TRBV6-9
clone size: NA
J gene: TRBJ1-4
D gene: NA

CDR3 protein: CASSRENSGNTIYF
CDR3 DNA: TGCGCCAGCAGCCGGGAGAACTCTGGAAACACCATATATTTT
V gene: TRBV4-3
clone size: NA
J gene: TRBJ1-3
D gene: NA

CDR3 protein: CASSPGRGPYEQYF
CDR3 DNA: TGTGCCAGCAGCCCGGGCAGGGGGCCCTACGAGCAGTACTTC
V gene: TRBV5-4
clone size: NA
J gene: TRBJ2-7
D gene: TRBD1

CDR3 protein: CASRRGQSYEQYF
CDR3 DNA: TGTGCCAGCAGACGCGGACAGAGCTACGAGCAGTACTTC
V gene: TRBV28
clone size: NA
J gene: TRBJ2-7
D gene: NA

CDR3 protein: CASSHTVPYGSYNSPLHF
CDR3 DNA: TGTGCCAGCAGCCATACAGTCCCATACGGCTCCTATAATTCACCCCTCCACTTT
V gene: TRBV14
clone size: NA
J gene: TRBJ1-6
D gene: NA

CDR3 protein: CASSAGQGAYEKLFF
CDR3 DNA: TGTGCCAGCAGCGCGGGACAGGGGGCGTATGAAAAACTGTTTTTT
V gene: TRBV6-1
clone size: NA
J gene: TRBJ1-4
D gene: TRBD1

CDR3 protein: CASSPRDRNNEKLFF
CDR3 DNA: TGTGCCAGCAGCCCGAGGGACAGGAATAATGAAAAACTGTTTTTT
V gene: TRBV7-9
clone size: NA
J gene: TRBJ1-4
D gene: TRBD1

CDR3 protein: CASSKWDRSDNSPLHF
CDR3 DNA: TGCGCCAGCAGCAAATGGGACAGGAGTGATAATTCACCCCTCCACTTT
V gene: TRBV5-1
clone size: NA
J gene: TRBJ1-6
D gene: TRBD1

CDR3 protein: CASSQDRAFAKNIQYF
CDR3 DNA: TGTGCCAGCAGTCAAGACAGGGCTTTCGCCAAAAACATTCAGTACTTC
V gene: TRBV6-1
clone size: NA
J gene: TRBJ2-4
D gene: TRBD1

CDR3 protein: CASSYSRGYNEQFF
CDR3 DNA: TGTGCCAGCAGTTACTCGCGGGGTTACAATGAGCAGTTCTTC
V gene: TRBV6-6
clone size: once
J gene: TRBJ2-1
D gene: NA

CDR3 protein: CASSPPRDSSSGANVLTF
CDR3 DNA: TGTGCCAGCTCACCACCCCGGGACAGTAGCTCTGGGGCCAACGTCCTGACTTTC
V gene: TRBV18
clone size: NA
J gene: TRBJ2-6
D gene: TRBD1

CDR3 protein: CASSRESQGEKLFF
CDR3 DNA: TGTGCCAGCTCACGCGAAAGCCAGGGTGAAAAACTGTTTTTT
V gene: TRBV18
clone size: NA
J gene: TRBJ1-4
D gene: NA

CDR3 protein: CASSQESGTGDITQHF
CDR3 DNA: TGCGCCAGCAGCCAAGAGTCCGGGACAGGGGATATAACCCAGCATTTT
V gene: TRBV4-1
clone size: NA
J gene: TRBJ1-5
D gene: TRBD1

CDR3 protein: CSVEDGALGGYTF
CDR3 DNA: TGCAGCGTTGAAGATGGGGCCTTGGGGGGCTACACCTTC
V gene: TRBV29-1
clone size: few
J gene: TRBJ1-2
D gene: NA

CDR3 protein: CASSVGQGDSPLHF
CDR3 DNA: TGTGCCAGCAGTGTGGGACAGGGCGATTCACCCCTCCACTTT
V gene: TRBV6-5
clone size: NA
J gene: TRBJ1-6
D gene: TRBD1

CDR3 protein: CASSPLGGGRSTDTQYF
CDR3 DNA: TGTGCCAGCTCACCCTTAGGCGGGGGGCGGAGCACAGATACGCAGTATTTT
V gene: TRBV18
clone size: few
J gene: TRBJ2-3
D gene: TRBD2

CDR3 protein: CASSLGQGLSYNEQFF
CDR3 DNA: TGTGCCAGCAGCCTCGGACAGGGTCTATCCTACAATGAGCAGTTCTTC
V gene: TRBV5-6
clone size: NA
J gene: TRBJ2-1
D gene: TRBD1

CDR3 protein: CASSLPTGGGADTQYF
CDR3 DNA: TGTGCCAGCAGCTTACCTACAGGGGGAGGGGCAGATACGCAGTATTTT
V gene: TRBV7-9
clone size: NA
J gene: TRBJ2-3
D gene: NA

CDR3 protein: CASSSRDRGEKLFF
CDR3 DNA: TGTGCCAGCAGCTCCCGGGACAGGGGCGAAAAACTGTTTTTT
V gene: TRBV7-6
clone size: NA
J gene: TRBJ1-4
D gene: TRBD1